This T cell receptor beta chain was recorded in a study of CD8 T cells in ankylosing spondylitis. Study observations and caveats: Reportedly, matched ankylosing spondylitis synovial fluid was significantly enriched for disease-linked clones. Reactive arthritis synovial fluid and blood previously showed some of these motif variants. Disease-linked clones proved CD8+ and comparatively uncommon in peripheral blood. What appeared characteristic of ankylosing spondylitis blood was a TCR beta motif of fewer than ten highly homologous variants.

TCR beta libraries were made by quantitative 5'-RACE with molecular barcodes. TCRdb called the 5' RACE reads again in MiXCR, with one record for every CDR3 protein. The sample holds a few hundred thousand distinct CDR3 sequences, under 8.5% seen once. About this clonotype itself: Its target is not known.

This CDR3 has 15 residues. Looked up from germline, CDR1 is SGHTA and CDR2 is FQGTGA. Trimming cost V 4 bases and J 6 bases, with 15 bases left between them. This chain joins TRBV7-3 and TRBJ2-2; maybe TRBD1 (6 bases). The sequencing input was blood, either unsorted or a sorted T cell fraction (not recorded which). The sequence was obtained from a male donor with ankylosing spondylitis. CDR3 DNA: TGTGCCAGCAGCTCATTCAACAGGGCGTCCGGGGAGCTGTTTTTT. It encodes CASSSFNRASGELFF.